Listed here are 9 T cell receptor beta chains from one sample, sequenced in a study of CD8+CD57+ T cells in acquired aplastic anemia. According to the study, genomic DNA was the template for TCR beta VDJ and CDR3 profiling. TCRdb recomputed calls from the reads with MiXCR, one row per CDR3 protein. The data show some 180,000 distinct CDR3 sequences, 35% to 50% seen once. Sequenced input: sorted CD4+, CD8+, or CD8+CD57+ T cells (not recorded which) from PBMCs. The receptor source for this set is a human donor in good health.

This clonotype occurred a few times. This chain joins TRBV6-2 or TRBV6-3 and TRBJ2-7, with no clear D. The CDR3 spans 14 residues. CDR1 and CDR2 from the germline V gene are MNHEY and SVGEGT. The V gene lost 0 bases and the J gene lost 1 base, with 7 bases spanning the gap. The CDR3 sequence is CASSYSTDSYEQYF. The DNA for the CDR3 is TGTGCCAGCAGTTACTCGACGGATTCCTACGAGCAGTACTTC.

The chain employs TRBV15 and TRBJ1-1; TRBD1 is a possible D gene (5 bases). V shed 1 base and J shed 1 base, with 10 bases lying between them. Looked up from germline, CDR1 is LNHNV and CDR2 is YYDKDF (reference sequence). This CDR3 spans 15 amino acids. CDR3 DNA sequence: TGTGCCACCAGCAGAGGTGGGGCGACGAACACTGAAGCTTTCTTT. Translation gives CATSRGGATNTEAFF.

This clonotype was seen only a few times. CDR3 sequence (DNA): TGTGCCACCAGCCCCAATTGGGCGGGAGTGTACGAGCAGTACTTC. Translation: CATSPNWAGVYEQYF. The rearrangement links TRBV15 to TRBJ2-7, with 7 nucleotides matching TRBD2. V lost 5 bases and J lost 4; bases outside the gene matches: 11. The germline CDR1 and CDR2 sequences are LNHNV and YYDKDF (reference sequence). The CDR3 is 15 amino acids.

This clonotype came up many times. The chain has TRBV7-8 and TRBJ2-7; 9 bases are a match to TRBD1. After removal of 3 bases from V and 5 bases from J, the junction contained 8 bases not matched to a gene. The germline CDR1 and CDR2 sequences are SGHVS and FQNEAQ. The CDR3 loop spans 15 amino acids. CDR3 loop: CASSLKRDRVHEQYF. The CDR3 nucleotides read TGTGCCAGCAGCTTGAAACGGGACAGGGTTCACGAGCAGTACTTC.

This clonotype was seen once. The chain uses TRBV10-3 and TRBJ1-2; D not certain. This CDR3 has 11 amino acids. CDR1 and CDR2 (germline): ENHRY, SYGVKD. V dropped 6 bases and J dropped 3 bases, with 5 bases sitting between them. The CDR3 reads CAIRAYYGYTF. CDR3 in DNA: TGTGCCATCAGAGCCTACTATGGCTACACCTTC.

This clonotype was observed many times. The gene calls are TRBV6-6 and TRBJ1-2; D gene unclear. V lost 2 bases and J lost 6, with 10 bases in between. The CDR3 is made up of 13 amino acids. Germline CDR1 MNHNY, CDR2 SVGAGI (reference sequence). The CDR3 loop is CASSYGLGHGYTF. The CDR3, as DNA: TGTGCCAGCAGTTACGGGCTAGGCCATGGCTACACCTTC.

This rearrangement joins TRBV7-8 to TRBJ2-3; D is unclear. This CDR3 has 13 amino acids. Germline CDR1 reads SGHVS; CDR2 reads FQNEAQ. V was trimmed by 5 bases and J by 2 bases, leaving 8 bases between them. CDR3 in amino acids: CASSLDTTDTQYF. CDR3 in DNA: TGTGCCAGCAGCCTTGACACCACAGATACGCAGTATTTT.

The chain recombines TRBV12-3 or TRBV12-4 with TRBJ2-7, with D possibly being TRBD1 or TRBD2 (5 bases each). The CDR3 has 12 amino acids. V was shortened by 6 bases and J by 3 bases, with 9 bases between the two germline ends. The CDR3 nucleotides are TGTGCCAGCAGCACGGGACGCTACGAGCAGTACTTC. It yields the protein CASSTGRYEQYF.

This clonotype has a handful of counts. CDR3 amino acids: CASFGLGANVLTF. The CDR3 region has the DNA TGTGCCAGCTTTGGCTTGGGGGCCAACGTCCTGACTTTC. The genes are TRBV7-8 and TRBJ2-6, with D uncertain. The ends were cut back, 8 bases at V and 4 bases at J, with 9 bases in the middle. Germline CDR1 and CDR2: SGHVS and FQNEAQ. The CDR3 runs 13 residues. Drawing the rest from reference TRBV7-8 and TRBJ2-6, the complete variable domain is GAGVSQSPRYKVAKRGQDVALRCDPISGHVSLFWYQQALGQGPEFLTYFQNEAQLDKSGLPSDRFFAERPEGSVSTLKIQRTQQEDSAVYLCASFGLGANVLTFGAGSRLTVL.